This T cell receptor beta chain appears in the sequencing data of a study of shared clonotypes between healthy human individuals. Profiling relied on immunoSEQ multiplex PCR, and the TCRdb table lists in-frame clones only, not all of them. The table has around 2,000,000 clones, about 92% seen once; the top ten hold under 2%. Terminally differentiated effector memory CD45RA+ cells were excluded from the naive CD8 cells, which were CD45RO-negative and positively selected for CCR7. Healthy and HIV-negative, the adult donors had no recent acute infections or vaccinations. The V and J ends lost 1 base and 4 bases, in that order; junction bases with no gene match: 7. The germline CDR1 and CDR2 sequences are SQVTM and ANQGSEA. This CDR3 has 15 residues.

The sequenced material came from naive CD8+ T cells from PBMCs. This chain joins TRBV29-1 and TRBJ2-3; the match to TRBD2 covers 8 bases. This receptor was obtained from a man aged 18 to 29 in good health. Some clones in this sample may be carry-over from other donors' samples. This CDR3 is CSVEVGLALADTQYF. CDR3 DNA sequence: TGCAGCGTTGAAGTCGGACTAGCATTGGCAGATACGCAGTATTTT.